Reported below is one T cell receptor (beta chain). Antigen: not known. This record belongs to a study of response to subunit inactivated influenza vaccine. Findings and caveats of the study: Authors suggested seasonal influenza vaccinations each recruit few new T cells.

Each CDR3 protein is one row after TCRdb ran MiXCR on the RT-PCR reads. The sample consists of hundreds of thousands of distinct CDR3 sequences, 13% of them appearing once. V was pared by 8 bases and J by 1 base, with 3 bases of the junction left unmatched. The CDR3 consists of 13 residues. Germline lookup yields CDR1 MNHNS and CDR2 SASEGT. The genes are TRBV6-1 and TRBJ2-3; 7 bases match TRBD1. The sequence was obtained from a man in his fifties or sixties who received an inactivated influenza vaccine. The specimen was PBMCs from blood, collected 40 to 50 days after vaccination. CDR3 DNA sequence: TGTGCCAGCGACAGGGACGGCACAGATACGCAGTATTTT. Protein product: CASDRDGTDTQYF.